A single sample is the source of the 14 T cell receptor beta chains below, sequenced in a study of T cell responses to AZD1222 COVID-19 vaccine. TCRdb's copy holds only in-frame clones and misses some; the assay was immunoSEQ multiplex PCR. The repertoire holds 100,000 to 150,000 clones, with around nine tenths as singletons. Source: peripheral blood, taken on day 0 of AZD1222 vaccination. The receptors derive from an adult in good health.

This rearrangement joins TRBV10-3 to TRBJ2-2, with D tentatively TRBD1 (5 bases). V was cut by 1 base and J by 0 bases, with 9 bases left in between. Germline V gene data show CDR1 as ENHRY and CDR2 as SYGVKD. The CDR3 totals 16 residues. The CDR3, as DNA: TGTGCCATCAGTGAGTTTAGGGGTTCGAACACCGGGGAGCTGTTTTTT. Residues: CAISEFRGSNTGELFF.

This sequence joins TRBV6-5 and TRBJ2-2; D uncertain. This CDR3 spans 15 amino acids. V gave up 2 bases and J gave up 0 bases, with 7 bases separating them. Germline lookup yields CDR1 MNHEY and CDR2 SVGAGI. CDR3 loop: CASSYGVTNTGELFF. The CDR3 DNA is TGTGCCAGCAGTTACGGGGTAACGAACACCGGGGAGCTGTTTTTT.

This chain connects TRBV19 to TRBJ2-7, with a weak D call TRBD2 (7 bases). V was shortened by 8 bases and J by 0 bases, with 11 bases between the two germline ends. Germline V gene sequence: CDR1 LNHDA, CDR2 SQIVND (reference sequence). The CDR3 contains 13 residues. DNA for the CDR3: TGTGCCAGTCGACGGGGGGCCTCCTACGAGCAGTACTTC. Its translation: CASRRGASYEQYF.

The chain joins TRBV3-1 (or the pseudogene TRBV3-2) to TRBJ1-6; D gene uncertain. Between the trimmed V and J ends, which lost 1 base and 10 bases, there was a span of 11 bases. CDR3 length equals 14 residues. The germline CDR1 and CDR2 sequences are LGHDT and YNNKEL (reference sequence). The CDR3 loop is CASSQVPSTSPLHF. The CDR3 region has the DNA TGTGCCAGCAGCCAAGTTCCCTCTACCTCACCCCTCCACTTT.

The chain joins TRBV4-1 to TRBJ2-7; 9 nucleotides agree with TRBD1. V lost 4 bases to trimming and J lost 2 bases; unmatched junction nucleotides: 12. CDR1 and CDR2 from the germline V gene are MGHRA and YSYEKL. The CDR3 is 17 amino acids. The CDR3 loop is CASSLEDRQGGAYEQYF. DNA of the CDR3: TGCGCCAGCAGCCTAGAAGACCGACAGGGGGGGGCCTACGAGCAGTACTTC.

The CDR3 DNA sequence: TGTGCCAGCAGCCGTCTAGCGGGGGGGCGATTCAAGTACTTC. Translated, it gives CASSRLAGGRFKYF. The chain couples TRBV3-1 (or the pseudogene TRBV3-2) to TRBJ2-5, with 12 nucleotides matching TRBD2. The CDR3 spans 14 residues. Trimming at V came to 4 bases and at J to 12 bases, leaving 9 bases not matched to a gene. The germline gives CDR1 LGHDT, CDR2 YNNKEL (reference sequence).

This clone has just one count. The CDR3 protein is CASSDRGLQETQYF. In DNA, the CDR3 is TGCGCCAGCAGCGATAGAGGGCTCCAAGAGACCCAGTACTTC. V and J are TRBV5-1 and TRBJ2-5, with D possibly being TRBD2 (5 bases). Trimming took off 4 bases at V and 1 base at J, with 11 bases between the two ends. This CDR3 contains 14 residues. Germline assignment: CDR1 SGHRS and CDR2 YFSETQ.

The chain couples TRBV25-1 to TRBJ1-4; no definite D call. The CDR3 is 13 amino acids. The V end was cut by 4 bases, the J end by 8 bases, with 11 bases between. Germline V gene sequence: CDR1 MGHDK, CDR2 SYGVNS. The DNA for the CDR3 is TGTGCCAGCAGTGCGGGAAGAGGGGAAAAACTGTTTTTT. Translating gives CASSAGRGEKLFF. The complete variable domain, with remaining parts taken from reference TRBV25-1 and TRBJ1-4, reads EADIYQTPRYLVIGTGKKITLECSQTMGHDKMYWYQQDPGMELHLIHYSYGVNSTEKGDLSSESTVSRIRTEHFPLTLESARPSHTSQYLCASSAGRGEKLFFGSGTQLSVL.

This chain links TRBV7-9 with TRBJ1-2; 10 bases fit TRBD1. The germline V gene has CDR1 SEHNR and CDR2 FQNEAQ (reference sequence). The CDR3 sequence is 16 residues long. Trimming removed 5 bases from V and 6 bases from J; junction bases left unmatched: 12. In DNA, the CDR3 is TGTGCCAGCAGCCCCCGACCGGGACAGGGGCCTAATGGCTACACCTTC. This gives the protein CASSPRPGQGPNGYTF.

The chain links TRBV4-3 to TRBJ2-3, with TRBD2 matching 13 bases. The germline CDR1 and CDR2 sequences are LGHNA and YSLEER. The V gene end was trimmed by 3 bases and the J gene end by 2 bases; junction bases not matched to a gene: 5. The length of the CDR3 is 17 residues. DNA for the CDR3: TGCGCCAGCAGCCAGTCGGGACTAGCGGGGTACACAGATACGCAGTATTTT. It codes for CASSQSGLAGYTDTQYF.

V is TRBV7-9 and J is TRBJ2-5; tentatively, D is TRBD1 or TRBD2 (5 bases each). V lost 5 bases to trimming and J lost 6 bases, with 19 bases between them. The germline V gene encodes CDR1 SEHNR and CDR2 FQNEAQ (reference sequence). CDR3 length equals 15 residues. The CDR3 loop is CASSPGVGERKTQYF. The CDR3 bases are TGTGCCAGCAGCCCTGGTGTGGGGGAGAGGAAGACCCAGTACTTC.

The chain has TRBV5-4 and TRBJ2-3; 7 positions match TRBD1. The germline V gene has CDR1 SGHNT and CDR2 YYREEE (reference sequence). V lost 7 bases, J lost 3 bases, and 11 bases stayed unmatched. This CDR3 contains 15 residues. CDR3 loop: CASSRGSGGTDTQYF. DNA of the CDR3: TGTGCCAGCTCGAGGGGGTCAGGGGGAACAGATACGCAGTATTTT.

This sequence joins TRBV12-3 or TRBV12-4 and TRBJ2-1, with D perhaps matching TRBD2 (5 bases). With 7 bases removed from V and 5 bases from J, the gap between germline ends came to 12 bases. There are 13 residues in the CDR3. CDR3 DNA sequence: TGTGCCAGCACTCAGCGGCGGAACAATGAGCAGTTCTTC. The encoded protein is CASTQRRNNEQFF.

This chain connects TRBV19 to TRBJ1-6, with D hard to call. In germline, CDR1 is LNHDA, CDR2 SQIVND (reference sequence). V was pared by 7 bases and J by 10 bases, with 20 bases between. CDR3 length: 15 amino acids. CDR3 loop: CASTGRGAGWSPLHF. The CDR3 DNA reads TGTGCCAGTACCGGACGTGGAGCGGGTTGGTCACCCCTCCACTTT.